Listed here are 27 T cell receptor beta chains from one sample, sequenced in a study of cytotoxic CD8 clonotypes in ibrutinib-treated CLL. The data were produced by immunoSEQ multiplex PCR, yet TCRdb's version contains in-frame clones alone and is incomplete. The sample records roughly 200,000 clones, around 72% being singletons. The sample here was PBMCs, taken after 24 months of ibrutinib treatment. All receptors come from a human donor with chronic lymphocytic leukemia.

This chain links TRBV30 with TRBJ2-1; weak D call: TRBD1 (6 bases). The CDR3 loop spans 14 amino acids. In germline, CDR1 is GTSNPN, CDR2 SVGIG (reference sequence). Trimming shortened V by 3 bases and J by 3 bases, and 12 bases separated the two germline ends. CDR3 in DNA: TGTGCCTGGAGCCCCGACAGGTACTACAATGAGCAGTTCTTC. It specifies CAWSPDRYYNEQFF.

In regard to this clone: Being one base from a much bigger clone, this may be a read error. This chain connects TRBV7-2 to TRBJ1-1; no clear D. The length of the CDR3 is 12 residues. V was pared by 3 bases and J by 1 base, with 3 bases between. Germline CDR1 SGHTA, CDR2 FQGNSA. The CDR3: CASSFENTEAFF. The DNA of the CDR3 is TGTGCCAGCAGCTTCGAGAACACTGAAGCTTTCTTT.

This chain uses TRBV5-1 with TRBJ1-3, with 8 positions matching TRBD1. Trimming cost V 4 bases and J 0 bases; bases outside gene matches: 6. CDR3 length: 16 residues. The germline V gene encodes CDR1 SGHRS and CDR2 YFSETQ. The CDR3 loop reads CASSKQGQDSGNTIYF. In DNA form, the CDR3 reads TGCGCCAGCAGCAAACAGGGACAGGACTCTGGAAACACCATATATTTT.

The chain carries TRBV6-5 and TRBJ2-7; the D gene is possibly TRBD2 (6 bases). The CDR3 runs 15 residues. V shed 10 bases and J shed 0 bases, with 19 bases lying between them. The germline V gene encodes CDR1 MNHEY and CDR2 SVGAGI. The CDR3 coding sequence is TGTGCCATTATGCCGGGACTTCTGAGCTCCTACGAGCAGTACTTC. Residues: CAIMPGLLSSYEQYF.

The chain recombines TRBV10-3 with TRBJ2-2, with 8 positions matching TRBD2. This CDR3 has 16 residues. The germline gives CDR1 ENHRY, CDR2 SYGVKD. With 4 bases clipped from V and 2 bases from J, the junction kept 6 bases outside the gene matches. CDR3 sequence: CAISGGAGGNTGELFF. As DNA, the CDR3 is TGTGCCATCAGTGGAGGGGCGGGAGGAAACACCGGGGAGCTGTTTTTT.

The genes are TRBV15 and TRBJ2-7, with TRBD2 as a possible D gene (6 bases). CDR1 and CDR2 from the germline V gene are LNHNV and YYDKDF (reference sequence). The CDR3 sequence is 15 residues long. V dropped 0 bases and J dropped 0 bases, with 9 bases sitting between them. The CDR3 DNA sequence: TGTGCCACCAGCAGAGATCAGCGGGTCTCCTACGAGCAGTACTTC. Translation: CATSRDQRVSYEQYF.

The chain recombines TRBV27 with TRBJ1-1, with D tentatively TRBD1 (5 bases). The CDR3 extends over 14 amino acids. Trimming removed 3 bases at V and 5 bases at J, with 13 bases between. The germline V gene encodes CDR1 MNHEY and CDR2 SMNVEV (reference sequence). Here the CDR3 reads CASSFRQGRTEAFF. The DNA of the CDR3 is TGTGCCAGCAGTTTCCGCCAGGGAAGGACTGAAGCTTTCTTT.

This clone was recorded once. The V call is TRBV11-3, the J call TRBJ2-1; D tentatively reads TRBD1 or TRBD2 (5 bases each). The V end lost 0 bases, the J end lost 8 bases, and 20 bases lay between the germline ends. The CDR3 spans 17 residues. Germline-derived CDR1 and CDR2 are SGHNT and YENEEA. As DNA, the CDR3 is TGTGCCAGCAGCTTAGATGAGGGGACCCCCCGGGCCGATGAGCAGTTCTTC. Its protein product is CASSLDEGTPRADEQFF.

The chain recombines TRBV15 with TRBJ1-5; D perhaps matches TRBD1 (5 bases). CDR1 LNHNV and CDR2 YYDKDF come from the germline V gene (reference sequence). The CDR3 is 15 amino acids. Trimming stripped 0 bases from V and 5 bases from J, with 11 bases between. As DNA, the CDR3 is TGTGCCACCAGCAGAGATAGGGGATCACATCAGCCCCAGCATTTT. This translates into CATSRDRGSHQPQHF.

CDR3 loop: CASSLGGWNSYEQYF. Written as DNA, the CDR3 is TGCGCCAGCAGCTTGGGTGGGTGGAACTCCTACGAGCAGTACTTC. The rearrangement joins TRBV5-1 to TRBJ2-7; D is undetermined. V was shortened by 0 bases and J by 0 bases, with 10 bases between the two germline ends. CDR1 and CDR2 (germline): SGHRS, YFSETQ. The CDR3 has 15 residues.

The chain uses TRBV5-5 and TRBJ1-2; no definite D call. The germline CDR1 and CDR2 sequences are SGHKS and YYEKEE (reference sequence). The CDR3 is 13 amino acids. Trimming pared 6 bases from V and 8 bases from J, leaving 17 bases between. The CDR3 DNA sequence: TGTGCCAGCACCCGGCCCGGGCCGGGCGGCTACACCTTC. This sequence encodes CASTRPGPGGYTF.

V usage is TRBV11-2 and J usage is TRBJ2-7; 13 bases map to TRBD2. The CDR3 runs 14 residues. Trimming took 2 bases from V and 7 from J; bases not matched to a gene: 2. Looked up from germline, CDR1 is SGHAT and CDR2 is FQNNGV. The CDR3 nucleotides read TGTGCCAGCAGCTTAACTAGCGGGAGGGATGAGCAGTACTTC. Protein: CASSLTSGRDEQYF. Full variable domain (rest looked up from reference TRBV11-2 and TRBJ2-7): EAGVAQSPRYKIIEKRQSVAFWCNPISGHATLYWYQQILGQGPKLLIQFQNNGVVDDSQLPKDRFSAERLKGVDSTLKIQPAKLEDSAVYLCASSLTSGRDEQYFGPGTRLTVT.

The chain carries TRBV25-1 and TRBJ1-2; 10 nucleotides agree with TRBD1. This CDR3 region has 14 residues. J lost 6 bases, V lost 2 bases, and 3 bases had no gene match. Germline values: CDR1 MGHDK, CDR2 SYGVNS. The CDR3 sequence is CASSEPGQGNGYTF. The CDR3 DNA is TGTGCCAGCAGTGAACCGGGACAGGGGAATGGCTACACCTTC.

The CDR3 protein is CASSPRGGRFYEQYF. CDR3 coding DNA: TGTGCCAGCAGTCCCCGGGGGGGCAGGTTCTACGAGCAGTACTTC. V and J are TRBV27 and TRBJ2-7; 8 bases align to TRBD2. V shed 5 bases and J 3 bases; nucleotides not matched to a gene: 9. The CDR3 spans 15 residues. The germline V gene has CDR1 MNHEY and CDR2 SMNVEV (reference sequence).

The chain carries TRBV6-5 and TRBJ2-1; D is unclear. Trimming took off 6 bases at V and 4 bases at J, with 16 bases between the two ends. From germline, CDR1 is MNHEY and CDR2 SVGAGI. CDR3 length: 15 residues. The CDR3: CASRRVAPLYNEQFF. DNA for the CDR3: TGTGCCAGCAGGCGCGTTGCCCCCCTTTACAATGAGCAGTTCTTC.

The J gene is TRBJ2-3, the V gene TRBV4-1, with D unresolved. Germline V gene data show CDR1 as MGHRA and CDR2 as YSYEKL. The V and J ends lost 0 bases and 8 bases respectively, with 6 bases between them. The CDR3 is made up of 12 amino acids. CDR3 DNA sequence: TGCGCCAGCAGCCAAGAACCCCCTACGCAGTATTTT. Its translation: CASSQEPPTQYF.

The V and J genes are TRBV11-2 and TRBJ2-7; the D call may be TRBD1 or TRBD2 (7 bases each). Germline V gene lookup returns CDR1 SGHAT and CDR2 FQNNGV. Trimming pared 6 bases from V and 2 bases from J, leaving 17 bases between. The length of the CDR3 is 15 residues. The CDR3 loop is CASRPGGVIPYEQYF. DNA for the CDR3: TGTGCCAGCAGACCAGGGGGGGTAATCCCCTACGAGCAGTACTTC.

The genes are TRBV10-2 and TRBJ1-5, with 10 bases fitting TRBD1. CDR3 size: 15 residues. V was pared by 6 bases and J by 6 bases, with 8 bases of the junction left unmatched. CDR1 is WSHSY, CDR2 SAAADI, per germline. The CDR3 here is CASSLTGGIGQPQHF. CDR3 nucleotide sequence: TGCGCCAGCAGCTTGACAGGGGGCATAGGTCAGCCCCAGCATTTT.

J is TRBJ2-7 and V is TRBV5-1, with D unresolved. Looked up from germline, CDR1 is SGHRS and CDR2 is YFSETQ. Trimming cost V 0 bases and J 3 bases, with 7 bases left between them. The CDR3 is 13 amino acids. The CDR3 DNA reads TGCGCCAGCAGCTTGGTGGCTAACTACGAGCAGTACTTC. Translated, it gives CASSLVANYEQYF.

V is TRBV7-3 and J is TRBJ2-7; 10 nucleotides match TRBD2. This CDR3 has 14 amino acids. After removal of 5 bases from V and 6 bases from J, the junction contained 7 bases not matched to a gene. Germline CDR1 reads SGHTA; CDR2 reads FQGTGA. CDR3 bases: TGTGCCAGCAGCCCACCGGGACTAGCGTTCGAGCAGTACTTC. This encodes CASSPPGLAFEQYF.

This clone was seen more than once but under ten times. This chain uses TRBV5-1 with TRBJ1-2; 10 bases match TRBD1. CDR1 and CDR2 from the germline V gene are SGHRS and YFSETQ. CDR3 length equals 16 residues. The trim removed 4 bases at V and 6 bases at J, leaving 12 bases unmatched. The CDR3 DNA follows: TGCGCCAGCAGCCCTGTATCTGGCGGGACAGGGGATGGCTACACCTTC. It translates to CASSPVSGGTGDGYTF.

The rearrangement joins TRBV5-1 to TRBJ2-7; 9 positions match TRBD2. CDR3 length: 15 amino acids. V lost 0 bases, J lost 5 bases, and 6 bases stayed unmatched. CDR1 and CDR2 from the germline V gene are SGHRS and YFSETQ. The chain's CDR3 is CASSLGSSGAHEQYF. CDR3 in DNA: TGCGCCAGCAGCTTGGGTTCTAGCGGGGCCCACGAGCAGTACTTC.

This clone was detected a few times. J is TRBJ1-1 and V is TRBV19, with 7 bases lining up with TRBD1. Germline-derived CDR1 and CDR2 are LNHDA and SQIVND (reference sequence). Trimming removed 6 bases from V and 0 bases from J; junction bases left unmatched: 4. The CDR3 runs 14 residues. The CDR3 region has the DNA TGTGCCAGTAGCACGGGACAGATGAACACTGAAGCTTTCTTT. It encodes CASSTGQMNTEAFF.

The gene calls are TRBV14 and TRBJ2-7; D remains ambiguous. The CDR3 extends over 15 amino acids. CDR1 is SGHDN and CDR2 is FVKESK in the germline V gene. The germline V and J ends were trimmed by 1 base and 0 bases, with 10 bases remaining between them. CDR3 in DNA: TGTGCCAGCAGCCAAGTCGACACAACCTCCTACGAGCAGTACTTC. It translates to CASSQVDTTSYEQYF.

The rearrangement uses TRBV14 and TRBJ2-7; either TRBD1 or TRBD2 may fit D (6 bases each). Between the trimmed V and J ends, which lost 3 bases and 6 bases, there was a span of 24 bases. The CDR3 has 17 amino acids. Germline V CDR1 and CDR2: SGHDN, FVKESK. The CDR3 region is CASSHQRGAESTVEQYF. The CDR3 region has the DNA TGTGCCAGCAGCCACCAAAGGGGGGCGGAGAGTACGGTCGAGCAGTACTTC.

The V gene is TRBV30, the J gene TRBJ2-5, with D perhaps TRBD1 or TRBD2 (5 bases each). Germline V gives CDR1 GTSNPN, CDR2 SVGIG (reference sequence). V lost 1 base and J lost 9, with 18 bases in between. The CDR3 runs to 14 residues. CDR3: CAWSAGTGILAQYF. The CDR3 region has the DNA TGTGCCTGGAGTGCGGGGACCGGGATTCTGGCCCAGTACTTC.

The chain recombines TRBV29-1 with TRBJ2-6; maybe TRBD2 (5 bases). The CDR3 totals 14 residues. Trimming removed 6 bases at V and 0 bases at J, with 9 bases between. CDR1 SQVTM and CDR2 ANQGSEA come from the germline V gene. The CDR3 here is CSVSGSSGANVLTF. In DNA form, the CDR3 reads TGCAGCGTCTCGGGGTCCTCTGGGGCCAACGTCCTGACTTTC.